Reported below is one TCR beta chain. Original processing notes: Reference gene primer amplification gave estimated nucleated cell counts. Sequencing used immunoSEQ multiplex PCR; TCRdb keeps in-frame clones, though not all of them. D and trimming come from the DNA, and the V and J calls and clone size come from that table. The sample consists of 190,000 or so clones, approximately 87% of them appearing once. The data belong to a study of blood T cell repertoires in COVID-19. The CDR3 consists of 13 residues. The germline CDR1 and CDR2 sequences are MGHDK and SYGVNS. With 10 bases removed from V and 2 bases from J, the gap between germline ends came to 9 bases.

The receptor's source is a man in his sixties who had recovered from COVID-19. The sequencing input was peripheral blood. V and J are TRBV25-1 and TRBJ2-6, with D unresolved. The CDR3 sequence is CATSAAGANVLTF. CDR3 DNA: TGTGCCACCTCGGCGGCTGGGGCCAACGTCCTGACTTTC.